This T cell receptor beta chain was sequenced for a study of blood T cell repertoires in COVID-19. Overall study: The origin of the acute and convalescent COVID-19 samples was the United States, Italy and Spain. T cells, B-cell-depleted T cells, or PBMCs provided the cDNA or gDNA that served as material.

Generated by immunoSEQ multiplex PCR, the TCRdb table keeps only in-frame clones and is missing some. Among 75,000 to 95,000 clones listed, about 83% were seen once. Between the trimmed V and J ends, which lost 6 bases and 6 bases, there was a span of 22 bases. This CDR3 is 17 amino acids long. Germline CDR1 SGHDT, CDR2 YYEEEE. The sample was peripheral blood. The receptor was isolated from a man in his sixties with acute or convalescent COVID-19. The V call is TRBV5-6, the J call TRBJ1-6; D remains unclear. CDR3 nucleotide sequence: TGTGCCAGCACCTCCCCTGGGAGGCAGCTACTTAATTCACCCCTCCACTTT. This translates into CASTSPGRQLLNSPLHF.